This TCR beta chain was captured by sequencing in a study of cytomegalovirus exposure and HLA in healthy donors. This clone showed up just once. Amplification used 60 Vbeta primers and 13 Jbeta primers. The data were produced by immunoSEQ multiplex PCR, yet TCRdb's version contains in-frame clones alone and is incomplete. The table has roughly 100,000 clones, roughly 80% seen once. V shed 6 bases and J shed 1 base, with 7 bases lying between them. Germline CDR1 reads LNHDA; CDR2 reads SQIVND (reference sequence). This CDR3 is built from 14 residues. The material sequenced was PBMCs. This sequence was found in a man in his forties in good health and CMV-seronegative. The V call is TRBV19, the J call TRBJ2-6, with D perhaps matching TRBD1 (6 bases). For the CDR3, the DNA is TGTGCCAGTAGACAGGGTTCTGGGGCCAACGTCCTGACTTTC. Translating it yields CASRQGSGANVLTF.